The 8 T cell receptor beta chains given below trace back to one sample, sequenced in a study of T cells in women clearing cervical HPV infection. Only in-frame clones appear in the TCRdb table, and some are missing; sequencing was by immunoSEQ multiplex PCR. The listing records tens of thousands of clones. Sequenced: blood buffy coat. These receptors all come from a woman aged 18-70 years with a cervical HPV16 infection that either progressed to CIN3+ or cleared (not recorded which).

As for this clone: The CDR3 goes on 3 residues after the read ends, and that part is filled in from the germline J gene. The chain joins TRBV19 to TRBJ2-1; maybe TRBD2 (6 bases). CDR3 size: 17 residues. Trimming took off 6 bases at V and 1 base at J, with 19 bases between the two ends. Per germline, CDR1 LNHDA and CDR2 SQIVND (reference sequence). Incomplete CDR3 DNA: TGTGCCAGTAGCCTTTTCGAGTTGGGGGGATCCTACAATGAG. As protein: CASSLFELGGSYNE. The full CDR3 reads CASSLFELGGSYNEQFF. Full variable domain (outside the CDR3, taken from reference TRBV19 and TRBJ2-1): DGGITQSPKYLFRKEGQNVTLSCEQNLNHDAMYWYRQDPGQGLRLIYYSQIVNDFQKGDIAEGYSVSREKKESFPLTVTSAQKNPTAFYLCASSLFELGGSYNEQFFGPGTRLTVL.

In the case of this clone: The read is 3 residues too short to cover the CDR3 end, so that end is filled in from the germline J gene. This chain links TRBV30 with TRBJ2-5; possibly TRBD1 for D (6 bases). V gave up 1 base and J gave up 5 bases, with 11 bases separating them. Germline V gene sequence: CDR1 GTSNPN, CDR2 SVGIG (reference sequence). This CDR3 comprises 13 residues. The chain's CDR3 is CAWSGQVGETQYF. Partial CDR3 DNA: TGTGCCTGGAGTGGACAGGTCGGGGAGACC.

A remark on this clone: From the germline J gene comes the end of the CDR3, since the read stops 3 residues before it. This chain uses TRBV5-6 with TRBJ1-6; TRBD1 matches 9 bases. CDR1 and CDR2 from the germline V gene are SGHDT and YYEEEE. The CDR3 has 15 amino acids. The junction had 7 bases not matched to a gene; V was cut back by 4 bases and J by 8 bases. The CDR3 DNA, read in part, is TGTGCCAGCAGCGCCTCGGACAGGGGAGATTCACCC. Amino acid sequence: CASSASDRGDSP. The complete CDR3 protein is CASSASDRGDSPLHF.

Comment on this clone: Read coverage stops 3 residues before the CDR3 terminus; the germline J gene supplies the remainder. The rearrangement uses TRBV6-2 or TRBV6-3 and TRBJ2-5; 14 bases line up with TRBD2. This CDR3 comprises 15 residues. Unmatched junction bases numbered 5, after V lost 6 bases and J lost 5 bases. Germline assignment: CDR1 MNHEY and CDR2 SVGEGT. Partial CDR3 DNA: TGTGCCAGCAGGACTAGCGGGGGGGCCGGGGAGACC. It yields the protein CASRTSGGAGET. The full CDR3 reads CASRTSGGAGETQYF.

A remark on this clone: Read sequence stops 3 residues before the CDR3 end, and the germline J gene provides the missing end. This chain links TRBV7-3 with TRBJ2-7, with 8 bases lining up with TRBD2. Germline V gene sequence: CDR1 SGHTA, CDR2 FQGTGA. After removal of 5 bases from V and 5 bases from J, the junction contained 5 bases not matched to a gene. The CDR3 loop spans 13 amino acids. The covered CDR3 bases are TGTGCCAGCAGCAGGGGACTAGGAGACGAG. It is translated as CASSRGLGDE. The whole CDR3 region reads CASSRGLGDEQYF. Full variable domain (outside the CDR3, taken from reference TRBV7-3 and TRBJ2-7): GAGVSQTPSNKVTEKGKYVELRCDPISGHTALYWYRQSLGQGPEFLIYFQGTGAADDSGLPNDRFFAVRPEGSVSTLKIQRTERGDSAVYLCASSRGLGDEQYFGPGTRLTVT.

A remark on this clone: The read is 3 residues too short to cover the CDR3 end, so that end is filled in from the germline J gene. The chain links TRBV5-1 to TRBJ1-4; 7 nucleotides align to TRBD1. CDR3 length: 15 residues. CDR1 SGHRS and CDR2 YFSETQ come from the germline V gene. Partial CDR3 DNA: TGCGCCAGCAGCCAGACAGGGAATGGGGCCAACGTA. This codes for CASSQTGNGANV. The CDR3, in full, reads CASSQTGNGANVLFF.

Details on this clone: The read is 3 residues too short to cover the CDR3 end, so that end is filled in from the germline J gene. This sequence joins TRBV6-2 or TRBV6-3 and TRBJ1-5; maybe TRBD1 (6 bases). CDR1 MNHEY and CDR2 SVGEGT come from the germline V gene. The CDR3 loop spans 14 amino acids. The V gene lost 5 bases and the J gene lost 2 bases, with 10 bases spanning the gap. The CDR3 loop is CASSTKGGNQPQHF. The CDR3 DNA, read in part, is TGTGCCAGCAGTACAAAGGGGGGCAATCAGCCC.

As concerns this clone: The DNA ends 3 residues before the CDR3 does, and the rest of the CDR3 is filled in from the germline J gene. V usage is TRBV7-9 and J usage is TRBJ1-1, with unresolved D. V gave up 5 bases and J gave up 0 bases, with 10 bases separating them. The germline V gene encodes CDR1 SEHNR and CDR2 FQNEAQ (reference sequence). This CDR3 has 14 amino acids. CDR3 residues: CASSLIELNTEAFF. The CDR3 DNA, read in part, is TGTGCCAGCAGCCTAATTGAGTTGAACACTGAA.